This TCR beta chain was identified in a study of brain T cells in children with intractable seizures. The germline V gene has CDR1 WSHSY and CDR2 SAAADI. V was cut by 2 bases and J by 0 bases, with 14 bases left in between. This CDR3 has 16 amino acids. Pre-surgery treatment included at least one anti-epileptic drug. The repertoire was sequenced with immunoSEQ multiplex PCR; TCRdb's copy has only in-frame clones and lacks some. The sample holds about 76,000 clones; roughly 91% are singletons and the top ten take around 1.6%. The source is a boy under two years old with tuberous sclerosis and intractable seizures. The rearrangement joins TRBV10-2 to TRBJ2-7; perhaps D is TRBD1 or TRBD2 (5 bases each). This specimen consisted of peripheral blood, obtained at surgery. CDR3 bases: TGCGCCAGCAGTGAGCGGAGGACATGGAGCTCCTACGAGCAGTACTTC. Protein sequence: CASSERRTWSSYEQYF.